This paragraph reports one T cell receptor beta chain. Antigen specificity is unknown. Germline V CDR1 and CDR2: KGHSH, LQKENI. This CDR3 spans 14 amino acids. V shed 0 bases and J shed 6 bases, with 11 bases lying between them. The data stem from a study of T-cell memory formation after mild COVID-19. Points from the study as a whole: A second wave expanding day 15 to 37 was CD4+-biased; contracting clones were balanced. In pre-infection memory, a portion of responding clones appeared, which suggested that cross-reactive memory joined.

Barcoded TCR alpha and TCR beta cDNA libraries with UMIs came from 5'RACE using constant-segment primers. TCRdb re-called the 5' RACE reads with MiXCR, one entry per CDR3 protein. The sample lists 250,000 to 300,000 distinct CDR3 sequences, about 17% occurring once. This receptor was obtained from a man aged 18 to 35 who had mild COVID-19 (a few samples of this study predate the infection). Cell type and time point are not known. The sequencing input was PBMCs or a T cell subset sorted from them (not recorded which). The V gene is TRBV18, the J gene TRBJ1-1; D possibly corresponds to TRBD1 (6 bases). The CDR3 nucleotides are TGTGCCAGCTCACCACCGGGGGGCATCGCTGAAGCTTTCTTT. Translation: CASSPPGGIAEAFF.